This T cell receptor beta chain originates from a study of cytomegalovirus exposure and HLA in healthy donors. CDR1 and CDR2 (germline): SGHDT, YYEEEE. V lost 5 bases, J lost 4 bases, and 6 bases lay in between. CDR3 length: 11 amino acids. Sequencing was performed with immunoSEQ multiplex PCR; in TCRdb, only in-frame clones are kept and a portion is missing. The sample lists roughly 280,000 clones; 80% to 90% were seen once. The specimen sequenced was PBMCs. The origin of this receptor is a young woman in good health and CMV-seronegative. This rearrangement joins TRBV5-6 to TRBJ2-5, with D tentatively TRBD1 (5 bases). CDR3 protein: CASSDRETQYF. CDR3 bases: TGTGCCAGCAGTGACAGAGAGACCCAGTACTTC.